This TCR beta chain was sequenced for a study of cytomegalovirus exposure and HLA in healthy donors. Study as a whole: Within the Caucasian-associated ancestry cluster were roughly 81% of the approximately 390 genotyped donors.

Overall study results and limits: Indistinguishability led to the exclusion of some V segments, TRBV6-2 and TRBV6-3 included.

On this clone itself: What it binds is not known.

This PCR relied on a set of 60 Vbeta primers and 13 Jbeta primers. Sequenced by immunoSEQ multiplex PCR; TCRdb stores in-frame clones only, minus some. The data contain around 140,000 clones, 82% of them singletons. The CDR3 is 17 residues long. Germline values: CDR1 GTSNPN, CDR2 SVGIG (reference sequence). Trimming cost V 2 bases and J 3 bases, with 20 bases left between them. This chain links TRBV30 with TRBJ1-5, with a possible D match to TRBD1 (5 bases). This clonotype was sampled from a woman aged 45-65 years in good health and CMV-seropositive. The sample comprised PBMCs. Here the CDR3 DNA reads TGTGCCTGGAGTCCCTGGGGGGGGGAGGCGCACAATCAGCCCCAGCATTTT. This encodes CAWSPWGGEAHNQPQHF.